This T cell receptor beta chain came from a study of cytotoxic CD8 clonotypes in ibrutinib-treated CLL. The overall study: For this cohort, patients were ten to twelve relapsed/refractory and over 14 treatment-naive, while about 17 were IGHV unmutated.

The CDR3 covers 16 residues. The junction had 3 bases not matched to a gene; V was cut back by 3 bases and J by 0 bases. Germline CDR1 is SGHVS and CDR2 is FNYEAQ. This table comes from immunoSEQ multiplex PCR, and its TCRdb copy is limited to in-frame clones, with some not included. The sample holds 150,000 or so clones, approximately 85% seen once. Sequenced material: PBMCs, taken after 24 months of ibrutinib treatment. The rearrangement uses TRBV7-6 and TRBJ1-3; 9 nucleotides line up with TRBD1. The clonotype comes from a human donor with chronic lymphocytic leukemia. CDR3 loop: CASSFRTGDSGNTIYF. The CDR3 DNA follows: TGTGCCAGCAGCTTCCGGACAGGGGACTCTGGAAACACCATATATTTT.